Listed below are T cell receptor beta chains from one sample, sequenced in a study of T cells in Graves' hyperthyroidism and ophthalmopathy. One entry per CDR3 protein results from TCRdb running MiXCR on the multiplex PCR reads. The repertoire holds approximately 400,000 distinct CDR3 sequences, with more than 20% as singletons. The sample consisted of blood. The receptors stem from a man aged 50-60 years with Graves' hyperthyroidism. CDR3s include the opening cysteine and the closing phenylalanine or tryptophan. A D gene is named only where the DNA matches it firmly. Size values are once, few and many counts, or a class for expanded clones, and some rows have none.

TRBJ2-5 | few | TRBV6-1 | . | TGTGCCAGCACTGGGCCGGGACTTCAAGAGACCCAGTACTTC | CASTGPGLQETQYF
TRBJ1-1 | many | TRBV28 | TRBD1 | TGTGCCAGCAGTTTAGGGGACAGGGGCTCAGCTGAAGCTTTCTTT | CASSLGDRGSAEAFF
TRBJ2-1 | . | TRBV11-2 | TRBD2 | TGTGCCAGCAGCTTTCCGACTAGCTCTGAGCAGTTCTTC | CASSFPTSSEQFF
TRBJ1-4 | . | TRBV14 | TRBD1 | TGTGCCAGCAGCCAACTCTCCGGGACAGCATCTAATGAAAAACTGTTTTTT | CASSQLSGTASNEKLFF
TRBJ2-2 | . | TRBV12-3/TRBV12-4 | . | TGTGCCGGAGGGGGGACCGGGGAGCTGTTTTTT | CAGGGTGELFF
TRBJ1-1 | . | TRBV6-5 | . | TGTGCCAGCAGTTACTCGAAGCCCGACACTGAAGCTTTCTTT | CASSYSKPDTEAFF
TRBJ1-1 | many | TRBV24-1 | TRBD1 | TGTGCCACCAGTGACCCCGTAACAGGGGGCGCAGCTTTCTTT | CATSDPVTGGAAFF
TRBJ2-1 | . | TRBV12-3/TRBV12-4 | . | TGTGCCAGCAGTTCTACCGGGAGTTTCAATGAGCAGTTCTTC | CASSSTGSFNEQFF
TRBJ2-5 | . | TRBV20-1 | TRBD2 | TGCAGTGCTAGAGTGGGTAGCGGGAGCTCGGAGACCCAGTACTTC | CSARVGSGSSETQYF
TRBJ2-3 | many | TRBV13 | TRBD2 | TGTGCCAGCAGCCCAGCGGGAGTGGGCACAGATACGCAGTATTTT | CASSPAGVGTDTQYF
TRBJ2-3 | . | TRBV2 | . | TGTGCCACCCAGGGGGGGCCCCCGGGGACAGATACGCAGTATTTT | CATQGGPPGTDTQYF
TRBJ2-5 | . | TRBV3-1 | . | TGTGCCAGCAGCCAAGTGGCGCAGTCCCAGAGGGCCCAGTACTTC | CASSQVAQSQRAQYF
TRBJ1-1 | many | TRBV27 | TRBD1 | TGTGCCAGCAGATACAGGGGACTGAACACTGAAGCTTTCTTT | CASRYRGLNTEAFF
TRBJ2-7 | many | TRBV11-3 | TRBD2 | TGTGCCAGCAGCTTTAGCGGGAGTAGAGACTACGAGCAGTACTTC | CASSFSGSRDYEQYF
TRBJ2-2 | . | TRBV6-1 | . | TGTGCCACCAAAACGGGCCCGAACACCGGGGAGCTGTTTTTT | CATKTGPNTGELFF
TRBJ1-1 | few | TRBV7-9 | TRBD1 | TGTGCCAGCAGCTCGACAGGGCTGAGCACTGAAGCTTTCTTT | CASSSTGLSTEAFF
TRBJ1-2 | few | TRBV5-1 | . | TGCGCCAGCAGCCCCCAGGGCCATGGCTACACCTTC | CASSPQGHGYTF
TRBJ2-1 | few | TRBV7-2 | TRBD2 | TGTGCCAGCAGAAGGACTAGCGGGACTTCCTACAATGAGCAGTTCTTC | CASRRTSGTSYNEQFF
TRBJ1-1 | few | TRBV11-3 | . | TGTGCCAGCAGCGTACCCCAGGGGTTTGGCACTGAAGCTTTCTTT | CASSVPQGFGTEAFF
TRBJ2-5 | many | TRBV11-2 | . | TGTGCCAGCGGCACTCAAGAGACCCAGTACTTC | CASGTQETQYF
TRBJ1-2 | few | TRBV19 | . | TGTGCCAGTAGCAACCATCAGGGTGCGTATGGCTACACCTTC | CASSNHQGAYGYTF
TRBJ1-2 | . | TRBV5-5 | . | TGTGCCAGCAGCTGGGACCCCTATGGCTACACCTTC | CASSWDPYGYTF
TRBJ1-1 | . | TRBV30 | . | TGTGCCTGGAGTACTCAGGGGTACTCTGAAGCTTTCTTT | CAWSTQGYSEAFF
TRBJ2-7 | . | TRBV30 | TRBD1 | TGTGCCTGGAGTGTCCGGGACAGAAAGTACGAGCAGTACTTC | CAWSVRDRKYEQYF
TRBJ2-1 | many | TRBV20-1 | TRBD2 | TGCAGTGCTAGTGGTAGCGGGATTCACAATGAGCAGTTCTTC | CSASGSGIHNEQFF
TRBJ1-1 | . | TRBV5-1 | . | TGCGCCAGCAGCTTGGCCAGGCGGCTGAACACTGAAGCTTTCTTT | CASSLARRLNTEAFF
TRBJ2-5 | . | TRBV28 | . | TGTGCCTCCACCCGGGAAATCAGGGGACCCCGTCAAGAGACCCAGTACTTC | CASTREIRGPRQETQYF
TRBJ2-3 | . | TRBV9 | . | TGTGCCAGCAGCGTAAGCGATTCCGTAGGCACGCAGTATTTT | CASSVSDSVGTQYF
TRBJ2-7 | many | TRBV7-8 | TRBD2 | TGTGCCAGCAGCGAAAGGGGCGGGAGGCTCTCCTACGAGCAGTACTTC | CASSERGGRLSYEQYF
TRBJ2-1 | . | TRBV20-1 | . | TGCAGTGCTAGCGGGGGCTTCAATGAGCAGTTCTTC | CSASGGFNEQFF
TRBJ1-1 | . | TRBV5-1 | . | TGCGCCAGCAGCTTGGCCTATCCAGCGGGTTGGAACACTGAAGCTTTCTTT | CASSLAYPAGWNTEAFF
TRBJ1-1 | many | TRBV27 | . | TGTGCCAGCAGTCCCCAGTTAACCACTGAAGCTTTCTTT | CASSPQLTTEAFF
TRBJ1-3 | few | TRBV18 | . | TGTGCCAGCTCACCACCGAGGCAGGGACGTACCATATATTTT | CASSPPRQGRTIYF
TRBJ1-1 | few | TRBV29-1 | . | TGCAGCGTTGAAGATGTTCAGGCTACTGAAGCTTTCTTT | CSVEDVQATEAFF
TRBJ1-2 | . | TRBV19 | . | TGTGCCAGTAGTATTTCTGCTGGCTATGGCTACACCTTC | CASSISAGYGYTF
TRBJ1-2 | few | TRBV18 | . | TGTGCCAGCTCACCACCGACGAGGGCCTATGGCTACACCTTC | CASSPPTRAYGYTF
TRBJ2-1 | . | TRBV19 | TRBD2 | TGTGCCAGTAGGAGGTTAGCGGGAGCCGGCGGGTCTGAGCAGTTCTTC | CASRRLAGAGGSEQFF
TRBJ2-1 | . | TRBV11-1 | TRBD2 | TGTGCCAGCAGCCGAAGAGTTAGCGGGAATGAGCAGTTCTTC | CASSRRVSGNEQFF
TRBJ2-3 | few | TRBV7-9 | TRBD2 | TGTGCCAGCAGCTTAGCGCGGGGCCCTAGCGGGAGGGCCCTTAGCACAGATACGCAGTATTTT | CASSLARGPSGRALSTDTQYF
TRBJ2-7 | . | TRBV27 | . | TGTGCCAGCAGTCCAGGGGAGAAGCAGTACTTC | CASSPGEKQYF
TRBJ1-4 | . | TRBV20-1 | . | TGCAGTGCTCCAGACAGGAGTAATGAAAAACTGTTTTTT | CSAPDRSNEKLFF
TRBJ2-7 | many | TRBV11-2 | . | TGTGCCAGCAGCTTACTTAGAGGAGGGGGACCCGAGCAGTACTTC | CASSLLRGGGPEQYF
TRBJ2-5 | . | TRBV20-1 | . | TGCAGTGCTCCCTATCCGGAAAGGGGAGACGAGACCCAGTACTTC | CSAPYPERGDETQYF
TRBJ2-5 | few | TRBV29-1 | . | TGCAGCGTTGGGCAGACGTACCAAGAGACCCAGTACTTC | CSVGQTYQETQYF
TRBJ2-7 | many | TRBV2 | . | TGTGCCAGCAGTGAATGGTGGGAGCAGTACTTC | CASSEWWEQYF
TRBJ2-1 | few | TRBV11-3 | . | TGTGCCAGCAGCTTAAACAGGGACAATGAGCAGTTCTTC | CASSLNRDNEQFF
TRBJ2-4 | . | TRBV28 | TRBD2 | TGTGCCAGCAGCCGACTAGCAGGAGGGAACATTCAGTACTTC | CASSRLAGGNIQYF
TRBJ2-7 | . | TRBV5-1 | TRBD2 | TGCGCCAGCTCCCTTGCGACGCCGCGGGGGGGAGAGCAGTACTTC | CASSLATPRGGEQYF
TRBJ1-1 | few | TRBV29-1 | TRBD1 | TGCAGCGTAGGACTCGGGACAGAGAACACTGAAGCTTTCTTT | CSVGLGTENTEAFF
TRBJ2-7 | few | TRBV20-1 | . | TGCAGTGCTAGGTCTGCGGGTCTGACTTACGAGCAGTACTTC | CSARSAGLTYEQYF
TRBJ2-5 | few | TRBV30 | . | TGTGCCTGGAGTGTTGGGGGTGAATGGTTGTACTTC | CAWSVGGEWLYF
TRBJ1-1 | . | TRBV29-1 | . | TGCAGCGCCCATTGGGGGGGGACCGGCACTGAAGCTTTCTTT | CSAHWGGTGTEAFF
TRBJ2-7 | many | TRBV28 | TRBD1 | TGTGCCAGCAGTTTAAAGCTCGGGACAGCCAACTTC | CASSLKLGTANF
TRBJ2-7 | many | TRBV20-1 | TRBD2 | TGCAGTGCTAGAGGATCGGGGAGGGTAAGCTCCTACGAGCAGTACTTC | CSARGSGRVSSYEQYF